A single sample gave rise to the 32 T cell receptor beta chains below, sequenced in a study of blood T cell repertoires in COVID-19. The repertoire was sequenced with immunoSEQ multiplex PCR; TCRdb's copy has only in-frame clones and lacks some. Here the sample spans approximately 74,000 clones, roughly 84% being singletons. Sequencing was done on a sample of peripheral blood. The origin of the receptors is a man aged 80 or over with active or convalescent COVID-19.

The chain is built from TRBV7-2 and TRBJ1-5; 8 nucleotides agree with TRBD1. The CDR3 contains 14 residues. Trimming took 2 bases from V and 7 from J; bases not matched to a gene: 4. Germline CDR1 SGHTA, CDR2 FQGNSA. The CDR3 region is CASSLQGAGQPQHF. The DNA of the CDR3 is TGTGCCAGCAGCTTACAGGGGGCAGGGCAGCCCCAGCATTTT.

The gene calls are TRBV7-2 and TRBJ1-3; D remains ambiguous. V was pared by 1 base and J by 4 bases, with 8 bases between. Germline assignment: CDR1 SGHTA and CDR2 FQGNSA. The CDR3 spans 14 residues. The CDR3 DNA reads TGTGCCAGCAGCTTAGATCCCCCAGGAAACACCATATATTTT. It specifies CASSLDPPGNTIYF.

This clone appeared a single time. This chain joins TRBV18 and TRBJ2-1; TRBD2 matches 9 bases. The V gene's germline CDR1 is KGHSH and CDR2 LQKENI. J gave up 10 bases and V 3 bases, and 13 bases lay outside the gene matches. The CDR3 runs 16 residues. This CDR3 is CASSPRMLAGPIEQFF. As DNA, the CDR3 is TGTGCCAGCTCACCGCGGATGCTAGCGGGACCTATCGAGCAGTTCTTC.

The chain recombines TRBV2 with TRBJ2-5; D gene unclear. This CDR3 region has 13 residues. Trimming took off 7 bases at V and 2 bases at J, with 11 bases between the two ends. From germline, CDR1 is SNHLY and CDR2 FYNNEI. The CDR3 coding sequence is TGTGCCAGCATGGTGGCGGAGCAAGAGACCCAGTACTTC. It codes for CASMVAEQETQYF.

CDR3: CASRQQGSGYTF. As DNA, the CDR3 is TGTGCCAGCAGACAACAGGGTTCTGGCTACACCTTC. The V gene is TRBV27, the J gene TRBJ1-2, with D perhaps TRBD1 (6 bases). Germline CDR1 MNHEY, CDR2 SMNVEV (reference sequence). V dropped 6 bases and J dropped 7 bases, with 12 bases sitting between them. CDR3 length: 12 amino acids.

The gene calls are TRBV20-1 and TRBJ2-2, with D maybe TRBD1 (5 bases). Germline CDR1 and CDR2: DFQATT and SNEGSKA (reference sequence). There are 11 residues in the CDR3. V was clipped by 5 bases and J by 6 bases, with 7 bases between them. The CDR3 region is CSAGQAGELFF. The CDR3 coding sequence is TGCAGTGCTGGACAAGCCGGGGAGCTGTTTTTT.

The gene calls are TRBV11-2 and TRBJ2-3; D perhaps matches TRBD2 (7 bases). This CDR3 is 17 amino acids long. CDR1 and CDR2 (germline): SGHAT, FQNNGV. Trimming stripped 4 bases from V and 2 bases from J, with 19 bases between. CDR3 coding DNA: TGTGCCAGCAGCTCCCGGAGGGGGGGACGACCCACAGATACGCAGTATTTT. This codes for CASSSRRGGRPTDTQYF.

The rearrangement links TRBV11-2 to TRBJ1-5, with unresolved D. V was trimmed by 3 bases and J by 11 bases, leaving 5 bases between them. The germline gives CDR1 SGHAT, CDR2 FQNNGV. The CDR3 sequence is 10 residues long. The CDR3 region has the DNA TGTGCCAGCAGCTTCGGGGCCCAGCATTTT. This translates into CASSFGAQHF. Full variable domain (remainder filled in from reference TRBV11-2 and TRBJ1-5): EAGVAQSPRYKIIEKRQSVAFWCNPISGHATLYWYQQILGQGPKLLIQFQNNGVVDDSQLPKDRFSAERLKGVDSTLKIQPAKLEDSAVYLCASSFGAQHFGDGTRLSIL.

This chain connects TRBV3-1 (or the pseudogene TRBV3-2) to TRBJ1-6; 10 bases align to TRBD1. The germline V gene has CDR1 LGHDT and CDR2 YNNKEL (reference sequence). The ends lost 4 bases at V and 8 bases at J; junction bases unmatched: 8. This CDR3 comprises 16 residues. CDR3 in amino acids: CASSPPGTGVDSPLHF. The CDR3 region has the DNA TGTGCCAGCAGCCCCCCCGGGACAGGGGTTGATTCACCCCTCCACTTT.

The chain links TRBV18 to TRBJ1-1; 9 nucleotides agree with TRBD1. V was pared by 6 bases and J by 5 bases, with 4 bases of the junction left unmatched. CDR3 size: 13 residues. Looked up from germline, CDR1 is KGHSH and CDR2 is LQKENI. CDR3: CASSGQGWTEAFF. The CDR3 DNA reads as TGTGCCAGCTCGGGACAGGGATGGACTGAAGCTTTCTTT.

The chain carries TRBV12-3 or TRBV12-4 and TRBJ1-1; D not certain. This CDR3 contains 13 residues. Trimming took 7 bases from V and 1 from J, leaving 10 bases between them. The CDR3 sequence is CASTRWANTEAFF. Written as DNA, the CDR3 is TGTGCCAGCACTCGGTGGGCGAACACTGAAGCTTTCTTT.

This clone showed up just a few times. V and J are TRBV5-4 and TRBJ1-2; TRBD1 matches 8 bases. V was pared by 4 bases and J by 1 base, with 6 bases of the junction left unmatched. Germline values: CDR1 SGHNT, CDR2 YYREEE (reference sequence). This CDR3 spans 15 amino acids. The CDR3 DNA follows: TGTGCCAGCAGCCCCCAGGACAGGGATAACTATGGCTACACCTTC. This sequence encodes CASSPQDRDNYGYTF.

J is TRBJ2-5 and V is TRBV19, with 11 bases fitting TRBD1. Germline V gene lookup returns CDR1 LNHDA and CDR2 SQIVND (reference sequence). V shed 6 bases and J 2 bases; nucleotides not matched to a gene: 11. This CDR3 has 17 amino acids. CDR3 amino acids: CASSKSAGTGGQETQYF. Here the CDR3 DNA reads TGTGCCAGTAGCAAATCCGCGGGGACAGGGGGACAAGAGACCCAGTACTTC.

V is TRBV29-1 and J is TRBJ2-7, with 9 bases lining up with TRBD1. The CDR3 is 12 residues long. The germline CDR1 and CDR2 sequences are SQVTM and ANQGSEA. The V gene end was trimmed by 7 bases and the J gene end by 5 bases; junction bases not matched to a gene: 6. The CDR3 DNA reads TGCAGCGCCACGAGGACAGGGGACGAGCAGTACTTC. Its protein product is CSATRTGDEQYF.

The V call is TRBV2, the J call TRBJ1-6; D is ambiguous. This CDR3 is 12 amino acids long. V lost 7 bases to trimming and J lost 5 bases, with 6 bases between them. Germline-derived CDR1 and CDR2 are SNHLY and FYNNEI. The CDR3 protein is CASKQNNSPLHF. The CDR3 coding sequence is TGTGCCAGCAAACAGAATAATTCACCCCTCCACTTT.

This chain joins TRBV7-9 and TRBJ2-1, with 8 positions matching TRBD2. Losses at the gene ends were 5 bases for V and 7 bases for J; bases not matched to a gene: 7. CDR3 length: 14 residues. Germline assignment: CDR1 SEHNR and CDR2 FQNEAQ (reference sequence). This chain's CDR3 is CASSRSGKMNEQFF. The CDR3 DNA reads as TGTGCCAGCAGCCGTAGCGGGAAAATGAATGAGCAGTTCTTC.

The chain uses TRBV6-5 and TRBJ1-5, with TRBD1 matching over 10 bases. Germline lookup yields CDR1 MNHEY and CDR2 SVGAGI. The CDR3 contains 15 residues. V lost 8 bases and J lost 5; bases outside the gene matches: 9. In nucleotides, the CDR3 is TGTGCCAGCTCAGGACAGGGGGTAGTGGATCAGCCCCAGCATTTT. Residues: CASSGQGVVDQPQHF.

The V gene is TRBV10-1, the J gene TRBJ2-7; no clear D. The V and J ends lost 3 bases and 1 base respectively, with 7 bases between them. Germline loops: CDR1 WNHNN, CDR2 SYGVQD (reference sequence). This CDR3 comprises 13 residues. The CDR3 loop is CASSEVRSYEQYF. CDR3 sequence (DNA): TGCGCCAGCAGTGAAGTCCGGTCCTACGAGCAGTACTTC.

The gene calls are TRBV10-3 and TRBJ1-5, with D maybe TRBD1 (6 bases). The CDR3 covers 17 residues. V was trimmed by 0 bases and J by 7 bases, leaving 19 bases between them. CDR1 is ENHRY and CDR2 is SYGVKD in the germline V gene. CDR3 sequence (DNA): TGTGCCATCAGTGAGTCGAGATCCCCACAGGGCCGACAGCCCCAGCATTTT. This sequence encodes CAISESRSPQGRQPQHF.

In this sample, this clone turned up a few times. The chain has TRBV19 and TRBJ1-5; no reliable D call. The germline V gene has CDR1 LNHDA and CDR2 SQIVND (reference sequence). The CDR3 consists of 13 residues. V gave up 3 bases and J gave up 4 bases, with 7 bases separating them. The CDR3 protein is CASSMARNQPQHF. The CDR3 coding sequence is TGTGCCAGTAGTATGGCCAGGAATCAGCCCCAGCATTTT. Together with reference TRBV19 and TRBJ1-5, the CDR3 gives the full variable domain: DGGITQSPKYLFRKEGQNVTLSCEQNLNHDAMYWYRQDPGQGLRLIYYSQIVNDFQKGDIAEGYSVSREKKESFPLTVTSAQKNPTAFYLCASSMARNQPQHFGDGTRLSIL.

This clone was picked up one time. V and J are TRBV27 and TRBJ2-2; 8 bases match TRBD1. The CDR3 contains 13 residues. V lost 6 bases and J lost 7; bases outside the gene matches: 4. Germline V lookup: CDR1 MNHEY, CDR2 SMNVEV (reference sequence). CDR3 residues: CASRDRVGGELFF. The CDR3 DNA follows: TGTGCCAGCAGGGACAGGGTGGGCGGGGAGCTGTTTTTT.

This chain links TRBV27 with TRBJ2-2, with D possibly matching TRBD1 (6 bases). Germline CDR1 and CDR2: MNHEY and SMNVEV (reference sequence). The ends were cut back, 6 bases at V and 7 bases at J, with 15 bases in the middle. This CDR3 is 14 amino acids long. As DNA, the CDR3 is TGTGCCAGCAGGGGGGCCCCTGTCGTCGGGGAGCTGTTTTTT. Translating it yields CASRGAPVVGELFF.

This clone was detected once. The rearrangement uses TRBV11-3 and TRBJ2-3, with 7 bases that match TRBD1. With 5 bases clipped from V and 4 bases from J, the junction kept 6 bases outside the gene matches. CDR3 length: 14 amino acids. Germline V gene sequence: CDR1 SGHNT, CDR2 YENEEA. CDR3 loop: CASSPRQGADTQYF. Written as DNA, the CDR3 is TGTGCCAGCAGCCCCCGACAGGGTGCAGATACGCAGTATTTT. Full variable domain (outside the CDR3, taken from reference TRBV11-3 and TRBJ2-3): EAGVVQSPRYKIIEKKQPVAFWCNPISGHNTLYWYLQNLGQGPELLIRYENEEAVDDSQLPKDRFSAERLKGVDSTLKIQPAELGDSAVYLCASSPRQGADTQYFGPGTRLTVL.

The gene calls are TRBV5-1 and TRBJ2-3, with D possibly TRBD1 on 6 matching bases. Germline lookup yields CDR1 SGHRS and CDR2 YFSETQ. The V gene lost 0 bases and the J gene lost 1 base, with 9 bases spanning the gap. This CDR3 spans 15 amino acids. The CDR3 DNA reads TGCGCCAGCAGCTTGGTGGGGGCTGGCACAGATACGCAGTATTTT. Translation gives CASSLVGAGTDTQYF.

This clone was recorded once. The CDR3 DNA reads TGTGCCAGCAGCAGGGACAGGGGGCTAGAGACCCAGTACTTC. Protein sequence: CASSRDRGLETQYF. The chain joins TRBV5-6 to TRBJ2-5, with 12 bases fitting TRBD1. Germline loops: CDR1 SGHDT, CDR2 YYEEEE. This CDR3 has 14 amino acids. V lost 4 bases, J lost 4 bases, and 2 bases stayed unmatched.

This sequence joins TRBV7-2 and TRBJ2-1; 15 nucleotides agree with TRBD2. The CDR3 contains 15 residues. The germline gives CDR1 SGHTA, CDR2 FQGNSA. J lost 8 bases, V lost 5 bases, and 4 bases had no gene match. DNA of the CDR3: TGTGCCAGCAGCACGGGACTAGCGGGGGGAGATGAGCAGTTCTTC. As protein: CASSTGLAGGDEQFF.

For the CDR3, the DNA is TGTGCGACCTCAAGGGAGCGGAACACTGAAGCTTTCTTT. Its protein is CATSRERNTEAFF. This sequence joins TRBV30 and TRBJ1-1, with unresolved D. The CDR3 is 13 amino acids. CDR1 is GTSNPN and CDR2 is SVGIG in the germline V gene (reference sequence).

The V gene is TRBV5-1, the J gene TRBJ2-7, with a tentative D call TRBD2 (7 bases). This CDR3 spans 15 amino acids. Germline CDR1 and CDR2: SGHRS and YFSETQ. The V and J ends lost 2 bases and 2 bases respectively, with 14 bases between them. This CDR3 is CASSLNRGGPYEQYF. The CDR3 coding sequence is TGCGCCAGCAGCTTAAATAGGGGGGGTCCCTACGAGCAGTACTTC.

V gene TRBV7-9 combines with J gene TRBJ1-2; 8 bases line up with TRBD1. CDR3 length: 13 amino acids. V was pared by 6 bases and J by 5 bases, with 5 bases of the junction left unmatched. Germline V gene data show CDR1 as SEHNR and CDR2 as FQNEAQ (reference sequence). The CDR3 here is CASRTTGVYGYTF. CDR3 DNA: TGTGCCAGCAGGACGACAGGGGTATATGGCTACACCTTC.

This clone was detected only a few times. This sequence joins TRBV6-5 and TRBJ1-3, with D perhaps TRBD1 (6 bases). Germline CDR1 reads MNHEY; CDR2 reads SVGAGI. Trimming took 2 bases from V and 2 from J, leaving 10 bases between them. The CDR3 totals 15 residues. The CDR3 sequence: CASSYNGQTGNTIYF. Written as DNA, the CDR3 is TGTGCCAGCAGTTACAACGGACAGACTGGAAACACCATATATTTT.

The chain has TRBV6-2 or TRBV6-3 and TRBJ2-5; D gene ambiguous. Germline V lookup: CDR1 MNHEY, CDR2 SVGEGT. This CDR3 comprises 12 residues. The V end lost 4 bases, the J end lost 5 bases, and 8 bases lay between the germline ends. The CDR3 DNA is TGTGCCAGCAGTTTTGCGCGGGAGACCCAGTACTTC. Residues: CASSFARETQYF.

The V gene is TRBV5-1, the J gene TRBJ1-1; D is uncertain. CDR3 size: 14 residues. The V end lost 3 bases, the J end lost 4 bases, and 13 bases lay between the germline ends. Germline CDR1 reads SGHRS; CDR2 reads YFSETQ. As DNA, the CDR3 is TGCGCCAGCAGCTGGGCCGAGGGAAGCACTGAAGCTTTCTTT. Translating gives CASSWAEGSTEAFF.